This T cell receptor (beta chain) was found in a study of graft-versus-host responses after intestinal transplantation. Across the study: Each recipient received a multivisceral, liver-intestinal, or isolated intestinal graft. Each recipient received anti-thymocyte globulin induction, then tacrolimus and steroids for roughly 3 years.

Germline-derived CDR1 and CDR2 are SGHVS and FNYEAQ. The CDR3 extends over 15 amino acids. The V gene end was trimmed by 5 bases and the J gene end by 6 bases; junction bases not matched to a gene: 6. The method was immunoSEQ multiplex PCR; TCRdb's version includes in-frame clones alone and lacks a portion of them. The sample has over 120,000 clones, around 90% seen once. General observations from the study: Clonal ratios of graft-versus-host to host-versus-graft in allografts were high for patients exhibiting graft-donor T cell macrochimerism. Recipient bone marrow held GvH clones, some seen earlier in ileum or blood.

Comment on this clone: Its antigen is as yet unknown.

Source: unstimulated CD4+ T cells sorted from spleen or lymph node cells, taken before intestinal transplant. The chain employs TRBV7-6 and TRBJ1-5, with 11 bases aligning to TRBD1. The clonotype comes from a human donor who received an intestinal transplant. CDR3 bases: TGTGCCAGCAGCGTGTCGGACAGGGGGCTTCAGCCCCAGCATTTT. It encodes CASSVSDRGLQPQHF. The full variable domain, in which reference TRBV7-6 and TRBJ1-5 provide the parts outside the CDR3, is GAGVSQSPRYKVTKRGQDVALRCDPISGHVSLYWYRQALGQGPEFLTYFNYEAQQDKSGLPNDRFSAERPEGSISTLTIQRTEQRDSAMYRCASSVSDRGLQPQHFGDGTRLSIL.